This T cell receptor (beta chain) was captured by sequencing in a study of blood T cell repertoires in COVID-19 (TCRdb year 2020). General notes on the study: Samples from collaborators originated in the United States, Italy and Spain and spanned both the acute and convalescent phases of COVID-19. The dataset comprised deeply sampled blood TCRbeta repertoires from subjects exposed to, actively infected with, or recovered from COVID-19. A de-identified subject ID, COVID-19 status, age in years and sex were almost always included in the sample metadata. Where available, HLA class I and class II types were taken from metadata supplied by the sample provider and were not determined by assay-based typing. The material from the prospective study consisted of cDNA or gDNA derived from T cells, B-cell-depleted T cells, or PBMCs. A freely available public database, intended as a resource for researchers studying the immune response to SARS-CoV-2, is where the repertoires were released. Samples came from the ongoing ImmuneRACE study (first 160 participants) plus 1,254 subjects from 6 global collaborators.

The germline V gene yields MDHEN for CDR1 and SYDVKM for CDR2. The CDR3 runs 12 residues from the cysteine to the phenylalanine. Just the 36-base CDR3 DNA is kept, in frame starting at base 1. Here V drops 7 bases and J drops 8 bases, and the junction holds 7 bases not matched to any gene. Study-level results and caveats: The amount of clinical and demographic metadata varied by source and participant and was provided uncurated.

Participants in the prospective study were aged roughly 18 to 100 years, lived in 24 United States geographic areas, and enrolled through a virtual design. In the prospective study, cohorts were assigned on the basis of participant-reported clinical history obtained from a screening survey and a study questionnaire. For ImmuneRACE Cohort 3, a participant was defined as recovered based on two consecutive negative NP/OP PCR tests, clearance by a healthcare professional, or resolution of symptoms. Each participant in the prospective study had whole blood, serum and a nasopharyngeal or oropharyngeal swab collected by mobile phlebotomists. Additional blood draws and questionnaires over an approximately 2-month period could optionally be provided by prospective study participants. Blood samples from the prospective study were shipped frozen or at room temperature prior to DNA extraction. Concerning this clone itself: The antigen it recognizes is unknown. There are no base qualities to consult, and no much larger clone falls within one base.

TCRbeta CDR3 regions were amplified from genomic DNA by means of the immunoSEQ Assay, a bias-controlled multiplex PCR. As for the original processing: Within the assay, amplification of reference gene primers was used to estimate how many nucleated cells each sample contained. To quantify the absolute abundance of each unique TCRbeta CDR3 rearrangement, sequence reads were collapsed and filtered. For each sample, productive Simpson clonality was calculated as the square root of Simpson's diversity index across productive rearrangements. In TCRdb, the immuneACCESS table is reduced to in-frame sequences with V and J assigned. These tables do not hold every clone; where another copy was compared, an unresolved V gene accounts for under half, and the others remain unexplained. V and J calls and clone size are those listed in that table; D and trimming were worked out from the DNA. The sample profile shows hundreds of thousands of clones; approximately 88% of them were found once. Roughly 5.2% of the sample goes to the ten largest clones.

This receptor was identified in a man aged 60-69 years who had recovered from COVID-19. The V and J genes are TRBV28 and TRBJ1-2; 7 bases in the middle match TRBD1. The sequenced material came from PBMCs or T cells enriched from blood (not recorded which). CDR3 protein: CASMSTGLGYTF. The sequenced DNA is TGTGCCAGCATGTCGACAGGGCTGGGCTACACCTTC.